Listed below are T cell receptor beta chains from one sample, sequenced in a study of control samples from healthy donors and cancer patients. Repertoires were generated with immunoSEQ multiplex PCR, while TCRdb's copy carries only in-frame clones and drops some. The data show 150,000 or so clones, with approximately 94% seen just once and approximately 6% held by the top ten. Material: blood. Source of these receptors: a man aged 35-49 years in good health. The CDR3 runs from the conserved cysteine through the conserved F or W. The order of the fields is D gene, J gene, clone size, V gene, CDR3 protein, CDR3 DNA. A D gene is named only where the DNA matches it firmly. Clone size is given for some rows only: seen once, a few or many times, or a class if the clone is expanded.

>TRBD2|TRBJ2-3|once|TRBV19
CASSQAPPGLAGTDTQYF
TGTGCCAGTAGCCAGGCCCCCCCGGGACTAGCGGGCACAGATACGCAGTATTTT
>-|TRBJ2-2|-|TRBV5-1
CASSFVGGDTGELFF
TGCGCCAGCAGCTTTGTGGGCGGCGACACCGGGGAGCTGTTTTTT
>-|TRBJ2-5|once|TRBV12-3/TRBV12-4
CASSQQDQETQYF
TGTGCCAGCAGTCAGCAAGACCAAGAGACCCAGTACTTC
>-|TRBJ2-7|-|TRBV7-6
CASSYRERPGSYEQYF
TGTGCCAGCAGCTACCGCGAGCGCCCGGGCTCCTACGAGCAGTACTTC
>-|TRBJ1-1|-|TRBV7-6
CASSLAGTGEAFF
TGTGCCAGCAGCTTAGCGGGGACGGGAGAAGCTTTCTTT
>-|TRBJ1-1|-|TRBV5-1
CASSLGPLSAEAFF
TGCGCCAGCAGCTTGGGACCCCTCTCGGCTGAAGCTTTCTTT
>-|TRBJ1-6|once|TRBV6-5
CASGDWGSPLHF
TGTGCCAGCGGGGACTGGGGTTCACCCCTCCACTTT
>-|TRBJ2-1|-|TRBV7-8
CASSLRGEQFF
TGTGCCAGCAGCTTGAGGGGTGAGCAGTTCTTC
>-|TRBJ2-5|once|TRBV28
CASSLGWETQYF
TGTGCCAGCAGCTTGGGGTGGGAGACCCAGTACTTC
>TRBD2|TRBJ2-4|-|TRBV28
CGSSDTRAGGPRIQYF
TGTGGTAGCAGTGATACGAGGGCGGGGGGCCCTCGTATTCAGTACTTC
>TRBD2|TRBJ2-5|-|TRBV7-9
CASSLVTSGQETQYF
TGTGCCAGCAGCTTAGTGACTAGCGGTCAAGAGACCCAGTACTTC
>TRBD2|TRBJ2-7|-|TRBV7-9
CASSFSGSNYEQYF
TGTGCCAGCAGCTTTAGCGGGAGCAACTACGAGCAGTACTTC
>-|TRBJ2-5|few|TRBV4-3
CASSQVPGTQGETQYF
TGCGCCAGCAGCCAAGTGCCGGGAACTCAGGGAGAGACCCAGTACTTC
>TRBD1|TRBJ2-5|-|TRBV5-8
CASSLGQGPETQYF
TGTGCCAGCAGCCTCGGACAGGGTCCAGAGACCCAGTACTTC
>-|TRBJ1-5|-|TRBV2
CASSDWYSNQPQHF
TGTGCCAGCAGTGATTGGTATAGCAATCAGCCCCAGCATTTT
>-|TRBJ2-4|-|TRBV4-1
CASSQDATPWGNIQYF
TGCGCCAGCAGCCAAGACGCCACCCCTTGGGGGAACATTCAGTACTTC
>TRBD2|TRBJ2-1|-|TRBV2
CASSGTGGLQFF
TGTGCCAGCAGTGGTACGGGGGGATTACAGTTCTTC
>-|TRBJ1-2|-|TRBV19
CASSMGRRYYDYTF
TGTGCCAGTAGTATGGGACGGAGATACTATGACTACACCTTC
>TRBD1|TRBJ1-5|once|TRBV7-2
CASSLQQGNQPQHF
TGTGCCAGCAGCTTACAACAGGGGAATCAGCCCCAGCATTTT
>TRBD2|TRBJ2-1|-|TRBV27
CASSLGLAGYNEQFF
TGTGCCAGCAGTTTAGGGTTAGCGGGGTACAATGAGCAGTTCTTC
>-|TRBJ1-5|-|TRBV2
CASSASPSNSNQPQHF
TGTGCCAGCAGTGCCAGTCCCAGTAATAGCAATCAGCCCCAGCATTTT
>-|TRBJ2-1|-|TRBV19
CASSIETDYYNEQFF
TGTGCCAGTAGTATAGAGACAGACTACTACAATGAGCAGTTCTTC
>-|TRBJ2-1|-|TRBV24-1
CATSDFMDEQFF
TGTGCCACCAGTGATTTCATGGATGAGCAGTTCTTC
>-|TRBJ1-2|-|TRBV10-2
CASSGRWNYGYTF
TGCGCCAGCAGCGGCAGGTGGAACTATGGCTACACCTTC
>-|TRBJ1-1|-|TRBV4-1
CASSRTVNTEAFF
TGCGCCAGCAGCCGGACAGTGAACACTGAAGCTTTCTTT
>-|TRBJ1-1|-|TRBV5-5
CASSLEGNTEAFF
TGTGCCAGCAGCTTGGAAGGGAACACTGAAGCTTTCTTT
>-|TRBJ2-3|-|TRBV5-1
CASTSIWGADTQYF
TGCGCCAGCACCTCTATTTGGGGCGCAGATACGCAGTATTTT
>TRBD2|TRBJ2-1|few|TRBV27
CASSLSGGTFIHNEQFF
TGTGCCAGCAGTTTATCGGGGGGGACGTTCATCCACAATGAGCAGTTCTTC
>-|TRBJ2-7|-|TRBV2
CASSSDTVSYEQYF
TGTGCCAGCAGTTCTGACACCGTCTCCTACGAGCAGTACTTC
>-|TRBJ1-4|-|TRBV2
CATSDNDEKLFF
TGTGCCACCTCGGACAACGATGAAAAACTGTTTTTT
>TRBD1|TRBJ1-5|-|TRBV19
CASSTTMTGGFGNQPQHF
TGTGCCAGTAGTACAACCATGACAGGGGGATTTGGCAATCAGCCCCAGCATTTT
>-|TRBJ2-7|-|TRBV10-2
CASSDHAGGTYEQYF
TGCGCCAGCAGTGATCACGCCGGGGGCACCTACGAGCAGTACTTC
>-|TRBJ1-4|-|TRBV7-8
CASSGEDRRVEKLFF
TGTGCCAGCAGCGGAGAAGACCGACGGGTAGAAAAACTGTTTTTT
>-|TRBJ1-6|-|TRBV10-3
CAISAGDNSPLHF
TGTGCCATCAGTGCGGGGGATAATTCACCCCTCCACTTT
>-|TRBJ1-1|-|TRBV5-5
CASSSGVTNTEAFF
TGTGCCAGCAGCTCGGGGGTAACGAACACTGAAGCTTTCTTT
>TRBD2|TRBJ2-3|-|TRBV5-8
CASSLEERDSTDTQYF
TGTGCCAGCAGCTTGGAGGAGCGGGACAGCACAGATACGCAGTATTTT
>-|TRBJ1-3|-|TRBV29-1
CSVYSVGASGNTIYF
TGCAGCGTTTATTCGGTAGGGGCGTCTGGAAACACCATATATTTT
>TRBD2|TRBJ2-1|-|TRBV19
CASSRVAGGSNEQFF
TGTGCCAGTAGTCGAGTAGCGGGGGGAAGCAATGAGCAGTTCTTC
>-|TRBJ2-1|-|TRBV5-1
CASSLDRSYVNNEQFF
TGCGCCAGCAGCTTGGATAGGAGCTACGTCAACAATGAGCAGTTCTTC
>-|TRBJ1-2|-|TRBV2
CASTPGNYGYTF
TGTGCCAGCACCCCGGGGAACTATGGCTACACCTTC
>-|TRBJ1-1|-|TRBV5-1
CASSWTVGNTEAFF
TGCGCCAGCAGCTGGACGGTAGGGAACACTGAAGCTTTCTTT
>-|TRBJ1-4|-|TRBV5-1
CASSPAGSPNEKLFF
TGCGCCAGCAGCCCCGCAGGGTCCCCTAATGAAAAACTGTTTTTT
>-|TRBJ2-7|-|TRBV4-3
CASSQVLGASYEQYF
TGCGCCAGCAGCCAAGTTCTGGGGGCGAGTTACGAGCAGTACTTC
>-|TRBJ2-2|-|TRBV6-5
CASRGNTGELFF
TGTGCCAGCAGAGGCAATACCGGGGAGCTGTTTTTT
>TRBD1|TRBJ2-3|-|TRBV5-1
CASTTGTGRTDTQYF
TGCGCCAGCACTACCGGGACAGGGAGAACAGATACGCAGTATTTT
>-|TRBJ2-7|-|TRBV5-1
CASSLVRGVGEQYF
TGCGCCAGCAGCTTGGTACGCGGGGTGGGCGAGCAGTACTTC
>-|TRBJ2-5|-|TRBV18
CASSPTQQLGETQYF
TGTGCCAGCTCACCAACCCAACAACTGGGAGAGACCCAGTACTTC
>-|TRBJ1-2|-|TRBV12-3/TRBV12-4
CASARQGARGYTF
TGTGCCAGCGCCCGGCAAGGGGCGCGTGGCTACACCTTC
>TRBD1|TRBJ1-1|-|TRBV28
CASDVGGTGSREAFF
TGTGCCAGCGACGTTGGGGGGACAGGCAGTCGTGAAGCTTTCTTT
>TRBD2|TRBJ2-1|once|TRBV19
CASSSGTSGNNEQFF
TGTGCCAGTAGTTCCGGGACTAGCGGTAACAATGAGCAGTTCTTC
>-|TRBJ2-7|-|TRBV3-1/TRBV3-2
CASSRHNSYEQYF
TGTGCCAGCAGCCGTCACAACTCCTACGAGCAGTACTTC
>-|TRBJ1-1|-|TRBV18
CASSAGNTEAFF
TGTGCCAGCTCAGCAGGGAACACTGAAGCTTTCTTT
>TRBD2|TRBJ2-5|-|TRBV25-1
CASTSGGLGETQYF
TGTGCCAGCACCTCGGGGGGTCTTGGAGAGACCCAGTACTTC
>-|TRBJ1-1|once|TRBV5-1
CASSLVGLQGNWAFF
TGCGCCAGCAGCTTGGTCGGTTTGCAGGGGAATTGGGCTTTCTTT
>-|TRBJ2-7|-|TRBV11-2
CASSFKGGVLIYEQYF
TGTGCCAGCAGCTTTAAGGGCGGGGTCTTAATCTACGAGCAGTACTTC
>TRBD1|TRBJ2-2|-|TRBV24-1
CATSARDRGGTGELFF
TGTGCCACCAGTGCGCGGGACAGGGGAGGGACCGGGGAGCTGTTTTTT
>-|TRBJ1-6|-|TRBV19
CASSPSTGTLHF
TGTGCCAGTAGTCCCTCGACAGGTACCCTCCACTTT